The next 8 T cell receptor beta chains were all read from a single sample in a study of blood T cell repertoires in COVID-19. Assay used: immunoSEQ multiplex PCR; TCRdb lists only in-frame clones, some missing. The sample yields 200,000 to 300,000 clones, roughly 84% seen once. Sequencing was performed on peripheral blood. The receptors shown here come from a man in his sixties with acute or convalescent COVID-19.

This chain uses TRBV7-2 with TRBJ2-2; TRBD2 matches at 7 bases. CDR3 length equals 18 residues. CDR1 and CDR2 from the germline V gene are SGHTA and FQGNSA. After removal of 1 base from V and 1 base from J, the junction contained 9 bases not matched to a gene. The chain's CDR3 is CASSLEFVGGLNTGELFF. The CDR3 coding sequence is TGTGCCAGCAGCTTAGAATTTGTGGGAGGGCTGAACACCGGGGAGCTGTTTTTT.

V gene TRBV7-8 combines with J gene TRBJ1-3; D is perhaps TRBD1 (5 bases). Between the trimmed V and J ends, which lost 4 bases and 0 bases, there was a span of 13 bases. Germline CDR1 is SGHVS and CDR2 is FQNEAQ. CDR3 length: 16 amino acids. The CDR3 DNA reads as TGTGCCAGCAGCTCGCCCGGCGGGGGCTCTGGAAACACCATATATTTT. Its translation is CASSSPGGGSGNTIYF.

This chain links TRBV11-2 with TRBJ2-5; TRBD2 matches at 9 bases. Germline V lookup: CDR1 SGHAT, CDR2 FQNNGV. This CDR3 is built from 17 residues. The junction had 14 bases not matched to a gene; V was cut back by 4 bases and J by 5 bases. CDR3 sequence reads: CASSSPDRGLAWETQYF. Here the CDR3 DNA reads TGTGCCAGCAGCTCGCCGGACCGGGGACTAGCTTGGGAGACCCAGTACTTC.

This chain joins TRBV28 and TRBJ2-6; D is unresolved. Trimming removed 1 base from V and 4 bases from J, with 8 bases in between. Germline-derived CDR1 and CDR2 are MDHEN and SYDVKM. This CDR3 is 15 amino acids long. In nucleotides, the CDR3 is TGTGCCAGCAGTTTATCGCGCTCCGGGGCCAACGTCCTGACTTTC. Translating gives CASSLSRSGANVLTF.

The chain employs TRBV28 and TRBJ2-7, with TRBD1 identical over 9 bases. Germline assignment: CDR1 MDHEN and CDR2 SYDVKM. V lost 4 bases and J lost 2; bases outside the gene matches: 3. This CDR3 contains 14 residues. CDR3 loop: CASSWGQGAYEQYF. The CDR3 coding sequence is TGTGCCAGCAGTTGGGGACAGGGCGCCTACGAGCAGTACTTC.

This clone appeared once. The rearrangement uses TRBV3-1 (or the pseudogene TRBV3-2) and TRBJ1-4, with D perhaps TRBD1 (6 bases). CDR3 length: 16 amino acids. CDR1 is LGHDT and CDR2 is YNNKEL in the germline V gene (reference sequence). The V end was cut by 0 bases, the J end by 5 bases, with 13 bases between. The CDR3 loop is CASSQDRRGRNEKLFF. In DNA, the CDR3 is TGTGCCAGCAGCCAAGATAGGCGGGGGCGGAATGAAAAACTGTTTTTT.

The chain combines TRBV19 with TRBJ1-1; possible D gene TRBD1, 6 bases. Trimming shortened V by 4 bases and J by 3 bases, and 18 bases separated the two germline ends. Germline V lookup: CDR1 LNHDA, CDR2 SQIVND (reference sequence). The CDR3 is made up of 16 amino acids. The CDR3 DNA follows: TGTGCCAGTAGTAAAACAGGGTATTTGTGGTACACTGAAGCTTTCTTT. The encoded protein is CASSKTGYLWYTEAFF.

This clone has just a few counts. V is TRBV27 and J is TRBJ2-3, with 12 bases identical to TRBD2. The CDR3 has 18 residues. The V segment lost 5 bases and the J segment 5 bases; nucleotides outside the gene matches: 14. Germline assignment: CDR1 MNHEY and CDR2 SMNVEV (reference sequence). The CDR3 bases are TGTGCCAGCAGTCCCTCTAGCGGGAGGGCGAGGAGTGGAGATACGCAGTATTTT. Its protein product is CASSPSSGRARSGDTQYF.